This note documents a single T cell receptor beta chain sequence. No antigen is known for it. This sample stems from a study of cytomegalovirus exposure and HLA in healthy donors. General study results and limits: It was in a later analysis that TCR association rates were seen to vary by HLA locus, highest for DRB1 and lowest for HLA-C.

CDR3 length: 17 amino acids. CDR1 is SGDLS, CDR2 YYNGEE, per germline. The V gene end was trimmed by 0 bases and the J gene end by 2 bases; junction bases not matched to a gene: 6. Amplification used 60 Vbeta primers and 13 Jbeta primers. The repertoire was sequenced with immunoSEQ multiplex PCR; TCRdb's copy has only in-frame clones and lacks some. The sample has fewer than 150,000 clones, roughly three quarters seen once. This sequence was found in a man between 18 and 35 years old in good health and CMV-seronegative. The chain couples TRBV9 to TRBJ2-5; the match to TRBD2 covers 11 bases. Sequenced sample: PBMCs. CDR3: CASSVDRTSGGQETQYF. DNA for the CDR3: TGTGCCAGCAGCGTAGATCGCACTAGCGGGGGACAAGAGACCCAGTACTTC.